The 30 T cell receptor beta chains below all came from one sample that was sequenced in a study of T cells of healthy individuals. TCRdb reprocessed the 5' RACE reads via MiXCR and lists one record per CDR3 protein. Here the sample spans around 63,000 distinct CDR3 sequences, around 16% being singletons. All receptors come from a human donor in good health.

This clonotype was recorded at least ten times. V and J are TRBV20-1 and TRBJ1-5, with D perhaps TRBD1 (6 bases). This CDR3 is 17 amino acids long. Between the trimmed V and J ends, which lost 3 bases and 4 bases, there was a span of 22 bases. Germline CDR1 and CDR2: DFQATT and SNEGSKA (reference sequence). CDR3 nucleotide sequence: TGCAGTGCTAGTTTCTACAGGGTTGGCGTTACAAATCAGCCCCAGCATTTT. Its translation is CSASFYRVGVTNQPQHF.

At least ten counts were recorded for this clonotype. The V and J genes are TRBV12-3 or TRBV12-4 and TRBJ1-4; D is undetermined. The V end lost 4 bases, the J end lost 0 bases, and 15 bases lay between the germline ends. The CDR3 sequence is 17 residues long. CDR3 loop: CASSSSPDSATNEKLFF. The CDR3 coding sequence is TGTGCCAGCAGTTCGAGTCCGGACTCCGCAACTAATGAAAAACTGTTTTTT.

This chain uses TRBV20-1 with TRBJ1-1; possible D gene TRBD1, 6 bases. Germline assignment: CDR1 DFQATT and CDR2 SNEGSKA (reference sequence). There are 13 residues in the CDR3. The V and J ends lost 3 bases and 1 base respectively, with 9 bases between them. The DNA for the CDR3 is TGCAGTGCTAGCGACAGGCGGAACACTGAAGCTTTCTTT. Translated: CSASDRRNTEAFF.

This clonotype was seen at least ten times. The chain recombines TRBV7-3 with TRBJ2-3, with TRBD2 matching over 10 bases. V shed 9 bases, J shed 6 bases, and the junction held 9 bases outside the gene matches. This CDR3 region has 14 residues. Germline V CDR1 and CDR2: SGHTA, FQGTGA. This CDR3 reads CASSGSGGPDTQYF. The CDR3 nucleotides read TGTGCCAGTTCGGGTAGCGGGGGGCCCGATACGCAGTATTTT.

The chain is built from TRBV19 and TRBJ2-4; D not certain. The germline gives CDR1 LNHDA, CDR2 SQIVND (reference sequence). There are 15 residues in the CDR3. V was clipped by 5 bases and J by 0 bases, with 11 bases between them. Written as DNA, the CDR3 is TGTGCCAGTAGTGCCCCCGATCTAGCCAAAAACATTCAGTACTTC. It encodes CASSAPDLAKNIQYF.

In its sample, this clonotype was seen a few times. This chain joins TRBV27 and TRBJ1-2; the D gene is possibly TRBD1 (6 bases). Germline values: CDR1 MNHEY, CDR2 SMNVEV (reference sequence). V was cut by 5 bases and J by 5 bases, with 24 bases left in between. There are 17 residues in the CDR3. CDR3 protein: CASSPPDRFGTRYGYTF. In DNA form, the CDR3 reads TGTGCCAGCAGTCCACCGGACAGATTCGGCACTCGGTATGGCTACACCTTC.

This clonotype was recorded many times. The rearrangement joins TRBV5-1 to TRBJ1-1; D unclear. V lost 0 bases and J 1 base, leaving 7 bases between the germline ends. The CDR3 runs to 14 residues. The germline gives CDR1 SGHRS, CDR2 YFSETQ. In DNA, the CDR3 is TGCGCCAGCAGCTTGGAGAGTTGGAACACTGAAGCTTTCTTT. This sequence encodes CASSLESWNTEAFF.

The table lists this clonotype with a few counts. CDR3 sequence: CSASEVTGETQYF. In nucleotides, the CDR3 is TGCAGTGCTTCGGAAGTAACCGGAGAGACCCAGTACTTC. The chain links TRBV20-1 to TRBJ2-5; D is unresolved. Germline loops: CDR1 DFQATT, CDR2 SNEGSKA (reference sequence). There are 13 residues in the CDR3. V lost 5 bases to trimming and J lost 4 bases, with 14 bases between them.

The V and J genes are TRBV9 and TRBJ2-5, with D possibly matching TRBD2 (6 bases). V was shortened by 0 bases and J by 3 bases, with 9 bases between the two germline ends. CDR3 length equals 14 residues. Germline CDR1 reads SGDLS; CDR2 reads YYNGEE. CDR3 DNA sequence: TGTGCCAGCAGCGTAGGGCCGGGAGAAGAGACCCAGTACTTC. It encodes CASSVGPGEETQYF.

This chain connects TRBV5-1 to TRBJ2-1; D is unclear. The CDR3 extends over 14 amino acids. From germline, CDR1 is SGHRS and CDR2 YFSETQ. The V end lost 0 bases, the J end lost 8 bases, and 12 bases lay between the germline ends. CDR3 in amino acids: CASSLGDVRHEQFF. CDR3 DNA: TGCGCCAGCAGCTTGGGTGACGTTAGGCATGAGCAGTTCTTC.

This clonotype has a handful of counts. This chain connects TRBV12-3 or TRBV12-4 to TRBJ2-1; no firm D call. This CDR3 is built from 13 residues. The V gene lost 5 bases and the J gene lost 6 bases, with 11 bases spanning the gap. CDR3 bases: TGTGCCAGCAGTCTAGGAAGGCGCAATGAGCAGTTCTTC. Amino acids: CASSLGRRNEQFF.

This clonotype occurred a few times. The rearrangement uses TRBV7-2 and TRBJ1-4; no clear D gene. The CDR3 covers 13 residues. Germline CDR1 and CDR2: SGHTA and FQGNSA. The V and J ends lost 5 bases and 5 bases respectively, with 9 bases between them. The CDR3 DNA is TGTGCCAGCAGCCCTCAGGAGAATGAAAAACTGTTTTTT. The encoded protein is CASSPQENEKLFF. Filled out from reference TRBV7-2 and TRBJ1-4, the complete variable domain reads GAGVSQSPSNKVTEKGKDVELRCDPISGHTALYWYRQSLGQGLEFLIYFQGNSAPDKSGLPSDRFSAERTGGSVSTLTIQRTQQEDSAVYLCASSPQENEKLFFGSGTQLSVL.

The sample holds a few counts of this clonotype. This chain links TRBV28 with TRBJ2-1, with 8 bases identical to TRBD2. The CDR3 spans 16 residues. In germline, CDR1 is MDHEN, CDR2 SYDVKM. With V trimmed by 2 bases and J by 3 bases, 6 bases remained unmatched. CDR3: CASSLGGGTRYNEQFF. DNA for the CDR3: TGTGCCAGCAGTTTAGGCGGGGGGACGCGCTACAATGAGCAGTTCTTC.

The chain has TRBV28 and TRBJ2-7, with no clear D. Germline values: CDR1 MDHEN, CDR2 SYDVKM. The CDR3 runs to 15 residues. Trimming removed 6 bases at V and 4 bases at J, with 19 bases between. For the CDR3, the DNA is TGTGCCAGCAGCCCCCCTTGGGCCGGAAAATACGAGCAGTACTTC. It yields the protein CASSPPWAGKYEQYF. The whole variable domain, remainder taken from reference TRBV28 and TRBJ2-7, is DVKVTQSSRYLVKRTGEKVFLECVQDMDHENMFWYRQDPGLGLRLIYFSYDVKMKEKGDIPEGYSVSREKKERFSLILESASTNQTSMYLCASSPPWAGKYEQYFGPGTRLTVT.

This clonotype has a handful of counts. The genes are TRBV4-1 and TRBJ1-1; D gene ambiguous. This CDR3 contains 12 residues. From germline, CDR1 is MGHRA and CDR2 YSYEKL. Trimming removed 1 base at V and 5 bases at J, with 5 bases between. The CDR3 protein is CASSQGVTEAFF. CDR3 nucleotide sequence: TGCGCCAGCAGCCAAGGGGTGACTGAAGCTTTCTTT.

This clonotype was detected only a few times. CDR3 nucleotides: TGTGCCAGCAGCCGGGTGGGCGATAGCAATCAGCCCCAGCATTTT. Its translation: CASSRVGDSNQPQHF. The gene calls are TRBV5-5 and TRBJ1-5; D gene ambiguous. Germline V CDR1 and CDR2: SGHKS, YYEKEE (reference sequence). V lost 4 bases and J 0 bases, leaving 11 bases between the germline ends. The CDR3 is 15 residues long.

This clonotype was seen ten or more times. V usage is TRBV9 and J usage is TRBJ1-1; maybe TRBD1 (5 bases). Germline-derived CDR1 and CDR2 are SGDLS and YYNGEE. This CDR3 comprises 16 residues. Trimming took 5 bases from V and 5 from J, leaving 22 bases between them. The CDR3 sequence: CASSAGQGVLATEAFF. The CDR3, as DNA: TGTGCCAGCAGTGCGGGGCAGGGAGTCCTTGCGACTGAAGCTTTCTTT.

This clonotype was picked up many times. This sequence joins TRBV18 and TRBJ2-5, with D unclear. CDR1 and CDR2 from the germline V gene are KGHSH and LQKENI. This CDR3 has 15 residues. Trimming removed 3 bases from V and 4 bases from J, with 15 bases in between. CDR3 residues: CASSPGSDPRETQYF. Here the CDR3 DNA reads TGTGCCAGCTCACCCGGATCGGACCCTAGAGAGACCCAGTACTTC. Variable domain in full (rest from reference TRBV18 and TRBJ2-5): NAGVMQNPRHLVRRRGQEARLRCSPMKGHSHVYWYRQLPEEGLKFMVYLQKENIIDESGMPKERFSAEFPKEGPSILRIQQVVRGDSAAYFCASSPGSDPRETQYFGPGTRLLVL.

The chain recombines TRBV6-1 with TRBJ1-4; 9 nucleotides match TRBD1. Germline V gene sequence: CDR1 MNHNS, CDR2 SASEGT. The CDR3 covers 15 residues. V lost 3 bases to trimming and J lost 9 bases; unmatched junction nucleotides: 8. The CDR3 nucleotides read TGTGCCAGCAGTGAGCCGGGACAGGGAGTCAAAAAACTGTTTTTT. It codes for CASSEPGQGVKKLFF.

At least ten counts were recorded for this clonotype. The genes are TRBV5-1 and TRBJ1-1; D is ambiguous. Germline-derived CDR1 and CDR2 are SGHRS and YFSETQ. This CDR3 has 15 residues. V was pared by 0 bases and J by 2 bases, with 11 bases between. CDR3 sequence: CASSLAPPANTEAFF. CDR3 nucleotides: TGCGCCAGCAGCTTGGCCCCACCAGCCAACACTGAAGCTTTCTTT.

This clonotype occurred a few times. The chain employs TRBV9 and TRBJ2-1, with D hard to call. The germline CDR1 and CDR2 sequences are SGDLS and YYNGEE. The CDR3 runs 12 residues. The V end was cut by 9 bases, the J end by 8 bases, with 15 bases between. CDR3 amino acids: CATCGPVDEQFF. In DNA, the CDR3 is TGTGCCACCTGTGGACCCGTAGATGAGCAGTTCTTC.

This clonotype was picked up a small number of times. V gene TRBV20-1 combines with J gene TRBJ2-3, with TRBD2 as a possible D gene (5 bases). The CDR3 is 14 residues long. Germline V lookup: CDR1 DFQATT, CDR2 SNEGSKA (reference sequence). The V end was cut by 6 bases, the J end by 1 base, with 14 bases between. In nucleotides, the CDR3 is TGCAGTGCGCGCGGGCGGGTTCGCACAGATACGCAGTATTTT. Translation gives CSARGRVRTDTQYF.

This clonotype showed up many times. The V and J genes are TRBV7-9 and TRBJ1-3; 7 bases agree with TRBD1. The CDR3 length is 14 residues. CDR1 is SEHNR and CDR2 is FQNEAQ in the germline V gene (reference sequence). J was trimmed by 8 bases and V by 1 base; bases with no gene match: 5. The CDR3 reads CASSLGRQGHTIYF. DNA for the CDR3: TGTGCCAGCAGCTTAGGTCGACAGGGACACACCATATATTTT.

This clonotype showed up many times. The genes are TRBV5-1 and TRBJ2-1; the D is unclear. The V end lost 5 bases, the J end lost 8 bases, and 11 bases lay between the germline ends. This CDR3 spans 12 amino acids. Germline V gene data show CDR1 as SGHRS and CDR2 as YFSETQ. The CDR3 spells CASRSLWDEQFF. In nucleotides, the CDR3 is TGCGCCAGCAGGTCTCTTTGGGATGAGCAGTTCTTC.

There are many counts of this clonotype. The V and J genes are TRBV27 and TRBJ2-7; D gene unclear. The CDR3 covers 13 residues. V lost 3 bases to trimming and J lost 3 bases, with 9 bases between them. Germline lookup yields CDR1 MNHEY and CDR2 SMNVEV (reference sequence). CDR3 nucleotide sequence: TGTGCCAGCAGTTTTGGGGTTTACTACGAGCAGTACTTC. Protein sequence: CASSFGVYYEQYF.

As concerns this clonotype: A much larger clone lies a single base off, so this may be a read error. The V call is TRBV7-8, the J call TRBJ2-2, with D uncertain. From germline, CDR1 is SGHVS and CDR2 FQNEAQ. Trimming took off 0 bases at V and 7 bases at J, with 0 bases between the two ends. The CDR3 extends over 11 amino acids. The CDR3: CASSLAGELFF. CDR3 nucleotides: TGTGCCAGCAGCTTAGCCGGGGAGCTGTTTTTT.

This chain links TRBV5-6 with TRBJ2-1; no firm D call. The CDR3 is made up of 12 amino acids. In germline, CDR1 is SGHDT, CDR2 YYEEEE. Trimming stripped 0 bases from V and 5 bases from J, with 3 bases between. CDR3 coding DNA: TGTGCCAGCAGCTTGGCCAACAATGAGCAGTTCTTC. This gives the protein CASSLANNEQFF.

This clonotype turned up a few times. The chain combines TRBV7-9 with TRBJ2-4; D possibly corresponds to TRBD1 (6 bases). V was pared by 0 bases and J by 7 bases, with 13 bases between. This CDR3 has 15 residues. Germline-derived CDR1 and CDR2 are SEHNR and FQNEAQ (reference sequence). CDR3 sequence reads: CASSLARQEANIQYF. For the CDR3, the DNA is TGTGCCAGCAGCTTAGCCAGACAGGAGGCGAACATTCAGTACTTC.

The V and J genes are TRBV6-2 or TRBV6-3 and TRBJ2-3; no reliable D call. Per the germline V gene, CDR1 is MNHEY and CDR2 is SVGEGT. The CDR3 contains 11 residues. Trimming shortened V by 6 bases and J by 6 bases, and 7 bases separated the two germline ends. In DNA form, the CDR3 reads TGTGCCAGCAGGCTGGGGGATACGCAGTATTTT. This translates into CASRLGDTQYF.

The chain carries TRBV7-8 and TRBJ2-7; TRBD2 matches 10 bases. The germline gives CDR1 SGHVS, CDR2 FQNEAQ. After removal of 3 bases from V and 5 bases from J, the junction contained 7 bases not matched to a gene. The CDR3 consists of 15 residues. CDR3 bases: TGTGCCAGCAGCTTTGTACGAGCGGGAGGGCACGAGCAGTACTTC. Translation gives CASSFVRAGGHEQYF.